Many counts were recorded for the clone carrying this TCR beta chain. The record originates from a study of T cells after yellow fever vaccination. V lost 5 bases, J lost 2 bases, and 12 bases lay in between. This CDR3 contains 14 residues. The germline CDR1 and CDR2 sequences are MGHDK and SYGVNS. TCRdb passed the 5' RACE reads through MiXCR, listing each CDR3 protein once. The table includes over 45,000 distinct CDR3 sequences, about 5.2% detected once. This sequence was found in a man aged 18 to 30 who received the YFV17D yellow fever vaccine. The J gene is TRBJ2-5, the V gene TRBV25-1; D not resolved. The sample here was PBMCs, either bulk or a sorted T-cell subset (CD4+, CD8+, memory, or dextramer-sorted; not recorded which), taken on the day of the yellow fever booster vaccination. The CDR3 DNA reads TGTGCCAGCAGTCCCCTCAGTAGTCAAGAGACCCAGTACTTC. It encodes CASSPLSSQETQYF.